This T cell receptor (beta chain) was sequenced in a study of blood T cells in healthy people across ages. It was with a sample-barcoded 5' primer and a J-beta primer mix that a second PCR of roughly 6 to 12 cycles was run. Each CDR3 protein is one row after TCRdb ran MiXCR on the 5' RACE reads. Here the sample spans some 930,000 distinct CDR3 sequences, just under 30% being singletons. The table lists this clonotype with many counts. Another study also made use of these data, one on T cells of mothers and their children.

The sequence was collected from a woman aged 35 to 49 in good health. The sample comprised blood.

This CDR3 reads CASSLQGGDQPQHF. Here the CDR3 DNA reads TGCGCCAGCAGCTTACAGGGCGGCGATCAGCCCCAGCATTTT. The rearrangement links TRBV5-1 to TRBJ1-5, with D perhaps TRBD1 (6 bases). CDR1 and CDR2 (germline): SGHRS, YFSETQ. The CDR3 totals 14 residues. Trimming stripped 2 bases from V and 5 bases from J, with 11 bases between.